This T cell receptor beta chain was captured by sequencing in a study of identical twins. Study outcomes and limitations: Cord blood's abundant beta clonotypes had fewer insertions, unlike memory repertoires. Out-of-frame sharing of TCR alpha in monozygotic twins was underestimated by models.

About this clonotype itself: Its antigen remains unidentified.

TCRdb re-called the 5' RACE reads with MiXCR, one entry per CDR3 protein. The table shows some 460,000 distinct CDR3 sequences, with 12% to 15% occurring only once. V lost 0 bases and J lost 2; bases outside the gene matches: 13. The V gene's germline CDR1 is KGHSH and CDR2 LQKENI. CDR3 length: 19 residues. These sequences were also reported in another study, on yellow fever vaccine responses in identical twins.

The J gene is TRBJ2-7, the V gene TRBV18, with TRBD2 matching over 10 bases. This sequence was found in a woman under 30 in good health. Sequenced input: CD4+ T cells sorted from blood. CDR3 nucleotide sequence: TGTGCCAGCTCACCACCCTGGGGGCCTAGCGGGAGAATAGCCTACGAGCAGTACTTC. Protein: CASSPPWGPSGRIAYEQYF.